This T cell receptor (beta chain) was documented in a study of T cell responses to AZD1222 COVID-19 vaccine. The study, taken as a whole, reports: Of the AZD1222 recipients, only 5 or 6 were seropositive at baseline. Females outnumbered males among donors, who were mostly white British; clonal diversity was possibly underestimated. Researchers report vaccine-associated CD4 TCRs spanning spike, with dominance at 160-218 and 743-854.

Germline values: CDR1 MNHEY, CDR2 SMNVEV (reference sequence). This CDR3 region has 13 residues. The ends were cut back, 4 bases at V and 8 bases at J, with 14 bases in the middle. Comment on this clone: Its antigen is still unknown.

Assay used: immunoSEQ multiplex PCR; TCRdb lists only in-frame clones, some missing. This sample has some 150,000 clones, with 85% to 95% found just once. The J gene is TRBJ1-2, the V gene TRBV27, with TRBD1 as a possible D gene (5 bases). The sequences come from peripheral blood, collected on day 0 of MenACWY control vaccination. This TCR was recovered from an adult in good health. As DNA, the CDR3 is TGTGCCAGCAGTTCTCAGGGTCTGGCGGGCTACACCTTC. Amino acids: CASSSQGLAGYTF.